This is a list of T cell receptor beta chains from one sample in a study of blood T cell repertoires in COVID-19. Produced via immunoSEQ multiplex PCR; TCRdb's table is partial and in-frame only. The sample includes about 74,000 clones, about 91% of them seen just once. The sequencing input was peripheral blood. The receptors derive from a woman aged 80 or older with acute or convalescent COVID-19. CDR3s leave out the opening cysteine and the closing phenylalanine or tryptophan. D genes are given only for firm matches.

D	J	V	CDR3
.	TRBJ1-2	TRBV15	ATSRDLSNWGHGYT
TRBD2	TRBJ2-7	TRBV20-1	SASLTSGRAEQY
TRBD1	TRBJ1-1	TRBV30	AWSTGDLNTEAF
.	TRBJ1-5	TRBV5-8	ASSSGVYSNQPQH
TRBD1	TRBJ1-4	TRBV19	ASSMGQFNEKLF
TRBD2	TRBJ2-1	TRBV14	ASSQRGLAGGYNEQF
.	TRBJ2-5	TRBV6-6	ASSYRREQETQY
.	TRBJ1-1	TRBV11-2	ASSLDRWNTEAF
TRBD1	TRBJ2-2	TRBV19	ASSIAARGGLNTGELF
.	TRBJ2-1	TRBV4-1	ASSQEIDSRGQF
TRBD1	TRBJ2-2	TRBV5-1	ASTGTGYTGELF
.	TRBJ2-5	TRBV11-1	ASSLRGETQY
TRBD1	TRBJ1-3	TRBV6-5	ASSPGTGSGNTIY
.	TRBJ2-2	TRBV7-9	ASSSRRGQVVTGELF
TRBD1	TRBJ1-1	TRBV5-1	ASSLEGQGTGTEAF
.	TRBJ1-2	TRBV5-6	ASSPTGYDYGYT